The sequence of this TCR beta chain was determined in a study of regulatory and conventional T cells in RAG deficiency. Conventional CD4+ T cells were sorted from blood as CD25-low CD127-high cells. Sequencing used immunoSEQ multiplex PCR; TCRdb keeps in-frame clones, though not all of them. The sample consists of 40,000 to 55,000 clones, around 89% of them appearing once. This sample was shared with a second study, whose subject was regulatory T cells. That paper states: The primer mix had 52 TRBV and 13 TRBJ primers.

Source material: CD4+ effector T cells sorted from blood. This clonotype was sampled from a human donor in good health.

The CDR3 coding sequence is TGTGCCAGCAGCCTCAGAGCGGGAGACAATGAGCAGTTCTTC. It yields the protein CASSLRAGDNEQFF. The chain recombines TRBV6-6 with TRBJ2-1; 8 bases line up with TRBD2. Germline assignment: CDR1 MNHNY and CDR2 SVGAGI (reference sequence). The CDR3 has 14 residues. Unmatched junction bases numbered 6, after V lost 6 bases and J lost 5 bases.